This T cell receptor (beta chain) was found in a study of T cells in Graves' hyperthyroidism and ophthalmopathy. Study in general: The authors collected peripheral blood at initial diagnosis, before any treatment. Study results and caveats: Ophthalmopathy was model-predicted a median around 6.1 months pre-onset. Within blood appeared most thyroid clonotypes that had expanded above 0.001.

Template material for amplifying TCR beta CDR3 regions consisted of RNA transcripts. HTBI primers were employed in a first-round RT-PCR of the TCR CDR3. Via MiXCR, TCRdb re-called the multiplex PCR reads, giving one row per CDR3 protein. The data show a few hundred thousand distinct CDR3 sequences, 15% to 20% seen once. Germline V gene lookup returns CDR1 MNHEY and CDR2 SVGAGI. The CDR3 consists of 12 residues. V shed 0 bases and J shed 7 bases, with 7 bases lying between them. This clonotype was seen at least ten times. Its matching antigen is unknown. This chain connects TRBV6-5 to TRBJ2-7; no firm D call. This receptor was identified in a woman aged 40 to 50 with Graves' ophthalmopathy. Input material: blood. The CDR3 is CASSYSGMEQYF. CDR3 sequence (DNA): TGTGCCAGCAGTTACTCCGGAATGGAGCAGTACTTC.